These T cell receptor beta chains were read from a single sample in a study of graft-versus-host responses after intestinal transplantation. No antigen has been assigned to these receptors. The protocol was immunoSEQ multiplex PCR, while the TCRdb copy is restricted to in-frame clones and leaves out a portion. The table records some 110,000 clones, approximately 84% of them present only once. Sequences were derived from unstimulated CD4+ T cells sorted from spleen or lymph node cells, sampled before intestinal transplant. The source of these receptors is a human donor who received an intestinal transplant. Each CDR3 is given with its conserved first and last residue. A D gene is named only where the DNA matches it firmly. Where a row states a size, it is once, few, many or the class of an expanded clone; other rows omit it.

size	J	V	D	CDR3	DNA
NA	TRBJ2-1	TRBV6-1	TRBD1	CASSELKGAVYNEQFF	TGTGCCAGCAGTGAACTGAAGGGGGCGGTTTACAATGAGCAGTTCTTC
once	TRBJ1-5	TRBV4-2	TRBD1	CASSRQDRGVGEPQHF	TGTGCCAGCAGCCGGCAGGACAGGGGAGTAGGTGAGCCCCAGCATTTT
NA	TRBJ1-2	TRBV5-1	NA	CASSLVAEGSGYTF	TGCGCCAGCAGCTTGGTGGCAGAGGGGTCTGGCTACACCTTC
NA	TRBJ2-7	TRBV28	NA	CASSSPKTRLDYEQYF	TGTGCCAGCAGTTCCCCCAAGACCAGACTAGACTACGAGCAGTACTTC
NA	TRBJ2-1	TRBV2	NA	CASTGDFSYNEQFF	TGTGCCAGCACGGGCGACTTCTCCTACAATGAGCAGTTCTTC
few	TRBJ2-7	TRBV19	NA	CASSRGQYYEQYF	TGTGCCAGTAGCCGCGGGCAGTACTACGAGCAGTACTTC
NA	TRBJ1-1	TRBV7-9	TRBD1	CASSSGTGMNTEAFF	TGTGCCAGCAGCTCCGGGACAGGGATGAACACTGAAGCTTTCTTT
NA	TRBJ2-5	TRBV9	TRBD1	CASSVSRDRGQETQYF	TGTGCCAGCAGCGTGTCCCGGGACAGGGGGCAGGAGACCCAGTACTTC
NA	TRBJ1-5	TRBV10-2	NA	CASSERPINQPQHF	TGCGCCAGCAGTGAGAGGCCGATCAATCAGCCCCAGCATTTT
NA	TRBJ2-7	TRBV5-1	NA	CASSFLGGYEQYF	TGCGCCAGCAGCTTCCTGGGGGGCTACGAGCAGTACTTC
NA	TRBJ1-4	TRBV4-1	NA	CASSPPAGGRKEKLFF	TGCGCCAGCAGCCCCCCCGCTGGGGGGCGTAAGGAAAAACTGTTTTTT
NA	TRBJ1-4	TRBV6-5	NA	CASSRRGNEKLFF	TGTGCCAGCAGCCGACGGGGTAATGAAAAACTGTTTTTT
few	TRBJ2-7	TRBV6-6	NA	CASSYRAVNEQYF	TGTGCCAGCAGTTACAGGGCGGTCAACGAGCAGTACTTC
NA	TRBJ1-2	TRBV27	TRBD1	CASSRTGPNYGYTF	TGTGCCAGCAGTCGGACAGGCCCTAACTATGGCTACACCTTC
NA	TRBJ2-2	TRBV7-2	TRBD2	CASSLVTSGGTGELFF	TGTGCCAGCAGCTTAGTTACTAGCGGGGGCACCGGGGAGCTGTTTTTT
NA	TRBJ1-1	TRBV5-4	NA	CASSFRRGSGTEAFF	TGTGCCAGCAGCTTCAGGAGGGGATCGGGCACTGAAGCTTTCTTT
NA	TRBJ2-5	TRBV7-2	TRBD1	CASSLRQGGETQYF	TGTGCCAGCAGCCTCAGACAGGGGGGGGAGACCCAGTACTTC
NA	TRBJ2-1	TRBV7-9	NA	CASSFKYYNEQFF	TGTGCCAGCAGCTTTAAGTATTACAATGAGCAGTTCTTC
NA	TRBJ2-7	TRBV14	NA	CASSRVPLRGADSYEQYF	TGTGCCAGCAGCCGGGTGCCGCTTCGGGGGGCGGACTCCTACGAGCAGTACTTC
NA	TRBJ2-1	TRBV18	NA	CASSLGPAAEQFF	TGTGCCAGCTCCCTGGGACCGGCCGCTGAGCAGTTCTTC
NA	TRBJ2-1	TRBV29-1	TRBD2	CRTGGRNNEQFF	TGCAGGACGGGGGGGCGTAACAATGAGCAGTTCTTC
NA	TRBJ1-5	TRBV6-5	NA	CANQQGPYSNQPQHF	TGTGCCAACCAACAGGGCCCCTATAGCAATCAGCCCCAGCATTTT
NA	TRBJ2-1	TRBV10-2	TRBD2	CATRLAGPYNEQFF	TGCGCCACGCGATTAGCGGGACCCTACAATGAGCAGTTCTTC
NA	TRBJ1-4	TRBV5-1	NA	CASSPGTTTNEKLFF	TGCGCCAGCAGTCCAGGGACAACTACTAATGAAAAACTGTTTTTT
NA	TRBJ1-6	TRBV7-3	NA	CASSLLGGSPLHF	TGTGCCAGCAGCCTCCTAGGAGGCTCACCCCTCCACTTT
NA	TRBJ2-7	TRBV5-1	NA	CASSLRGEQYF	TGCGCCAGCAGCTTGCGGGGTGAGCAGTACTTC
few	TRBJ2-1	TRBV6-6	NA	CASSSLYNEQFF	TGTGCCAGCAGTTCCTTATACAATGAGCAGTTCTTC
NA	TRBJ2-7	TRBV6-5	TRBD1	CASSFGQVSYEQYF	TGTGCCAGCAGTTTCGGACAGGTCTCCTACGAGCAGTACTTC
NA	TRBJ2-1	TRBV4-1	NA	CASSQGPLLSSYNEQFF	TGCGCCAGCAGCCAGGGACCTCTACTTAGCTCCTACAATGAGCAGTTCTTC
NA	TRBJ2-5	TRBV6-6	TRBD2	CASSPGLAQETQYF	TGTGCCAGCAGTCCGGGACTAGCCCAAGAGACCCAGTACTTC
NA	TRBJ1-4	TRBV10-2	TRBD1	CASSAGQGSANEKLFF	TGCGCCAGCAGCGCGGGACAGGGGTCCGCTAATGAAAAACTGTTTTTT
NA	TRBJ2-7	TRBV11-2	TRBD1	CASSHRWGTGTEQYF	TGTGCCAGCAGCCATCGCTGGGGGACAGGGACAGAGCAGTACTTC
NA	TRBJ2-1	TRBV30	NA	CAWSVSRTNNEQFF	TGTGCCTGGAGTGTATCGAGAACTAACAATGAGCAGTTCTTC
once	TRBJ1-5	TRBV9	NA	CASSVGSNQPQHF	TGTGCCAGCAGCGTGGGTAGCAATCAGCCCCAGCATTTT
NA	TRBJ1-5	TRBV19	NA	CASSIIKNSNQPQHF	TGTGCCAGTAGTATTATCAAGAATAGCAATCAGCCCCAGCATTTT
NA	TRBJ1-2	TRBV5-4	NA	CASSLGGARFHYGYTF	TGTGCCAGCAGCTTGGGAGGGGCGCGCTTCCACTATGGCTACACCTTC
NA	TRBJ2-7	TRBV11-2	NA	CASSLPPVLHEQYF	TGTGCCAGCAGCTTACCCCCCGTTCTCCACGAGCAGTACTTC
NA	TRBJ1-5	TRBV6-6	TRBD1	CASRHGTGRGNQPQHF	TGTGCCAGCAGACACGGGACAGGGAGAGGTAATCAGCCCCAGCATTTT
NA	TRBJ1-2	TRBV6-1	TRBD1	CASSEVAGGYGYTF	TGTGCCAGCAGTGAAGTCGCAGGGGGCTATGGCTACACCTTC
few	TRBJ2-3	TRBV27	NA	CASSLSWGTDTQYF	TGTGCCAGCAGTTTATCGTGGGGCACAGATACGCAGTATTTT
NA	TRBJ2-3	TRBV5-6	NA	CASSPKRFTDTQYF	TGTGCCAGCAGCCCTAAGAGGTTCACAGATACGCAGTATTTT
few	TRBJ1-5	TRBV6-6	NA	CASRESNQPQHF	TGTGCCAGCAGGGAGAGCAATCAGCCCCAGCATTTT
NA	TRBJ1-5	TRBV6-5	NA	CASSSNNQPQHF	TGTGCCAGCAGTTCCAACAATCAGCCCCAGCATTTT
NA	TRBJ1-5	TRBV6-5	TRBD1	CASSLGQGGNQPQHF	TGTGCCAGCAGTTTGGGACAGGGCGGAAATCAGCCCCAGCATTTT
NA	TRBJ2-1	TRBV4-1	TRBD2	CASRQLAGGNNEQFF	TGCGCCAGCAGACAACTAGCGGGGGGGAACAATGAGCAGTTCTTC
NA	TRBJ1-6	TRBV9	NA	CASSGGGSTNSPLHF	TGTGCCAGCAGCGGGGGGGGATCGACTAATTCACCCCTCCACTTT
NA	TRBJ2-7	TRBV6-6	NA	CASSTRGGGEQYF	TGTGCCAGCAGTACCCGGGGTGGGGGCGAGCAGTACTTC
NA	TRBJ2-1	TRBV6-1	NA	CASSERQGSYNEQFF	TGTGCCAGCAGTGAAAGGCAGGGCTCCTACAATGAGCAGTTCTTC
NA	TRBJ2-7	TRBV5-5	TRBD2	CASSLERDYYEQYF	TGTGCCAGCAGCTTGGAGCGGGACTACTACGAGCAGTACTTC